Below, 21 T cell receptor beta chains from the same sample are listed, as sequenced in a study of cytomegalovirus exposure and HLA in healthy donors. Sequencing used immunoSEQ multiplex PCR; TCRdb keeps in-frame clones, though not all of them. The sample includes over 250,000 clones, roughly 90% seen only once; the top ten take about 1%. Sequencing input: PBMCs. Every receptor here comes from a woman aged 25 to 39 in good health and CMV-seropositive.

The rearrangement uses TRBV18 and TRBJ2-7, with 8 bases that match TRBD1. The CDR3 is 13 residues long. Germline V lookup: CDR1 KGHSH, CDR2 LQKENI. Unmatched junction bases numbered 6, after V lost 6 bases and J lost 5 bases. CDR3 coding DNA: TGTGCCAGCTCTCCCGGGACAGGCCACGAGCAGTACTTC. This sequence encodes CASSPGTGHEQYF. The variable domain in full, with the rest retrieved from reference TRBV18 and TRBJ2-7, is NAGVMQNPRHLVRRRGQEARLRCSPMKGHSHVYWYRQLPEEGLKFMVYLQKENIIDESGMPKERFSAEFPKEGPSILRIQQVVRGDSAAYFCASSPGTGHEQYFGPGTRLTVT.

The CDR3 reads CASRRGHRYEQYF. CDR3 DNA sequence: TGTGCCAGTAGGAGAGGTCATAGGTACGAGCAGTACTTC. The chain combines TRBV27 with TRBJ2-7, with D hard to call. Germline V lookup: CDR1 MNHEY, CDR2 SMNVEV (reference sequence). The CDR3 has 13 amino acids. V was pared by 9 bases and J by 4 bases, with 16 bases between.

The chain links TRBV30 to TRBJ2-3, with D maybe TRBD2 (5 bases). This CDR3 comprises 11 residues. The V end was cut by 8 bases, the J end by 8 bases, with 14 bases between. Germline values: CDR1 GTSNPN, CDR2 SVGIG (reference sequence). CDR3 protein: CAGLLGGTQYF. CDR3 DNA sequence: TGTGCCGGTCTGCTCGGAGGTACGCAGTATTTT. The complete variable domain, with remaining parts taken from reference TRBV30 and TRBJ2-3, reads SQTIHQWPATLVQPVGSPLSLECTVEGTSNPNLYWYRQAAGRGLQLLFYSVGIGQISSEVPQNLSASRPQDRQFILSSKKLLLSDSGFYLCAGLLGGTQYFGPGTRLTVL.

The chain employs TRBV9 and TRBJ1-2, with a weak D call TRBD1 (5 bases). The CDR3 consists of 12 residues. The ends were cut back, 4 bases at V and 7 bases at J, with 11 bases in the middle. The germline V gene has CDR1 SGDLS and CDR2 YYNGEE. CDR3: CASSPTGRGYTF. CDR3 in DNA: TGTGCCAGCAGCCCTACGGGACGTGGCTACACCTTC.

J is TRBJ2-5 and V is TRBV10-3, with D possibly TRBD2 on 7 matching bases. V was shortened by 0 bases and J by 4 bases, with 12 bases between the two germline ends. Germline CDR1 reads ENHRY; CDR2 reads SYGVKD. This CDR3 spans 15 amino acids. The CDR3 region has the DNA TGTGCCATCAGTGAGTCACCAGGGGAGGGAGAGACCCAGTACTTC. This codes for CAISESPGEGETQYF.

The chain links TRBV4-3 to TRBJ1-3, with D possibly matching TRBD1 (5 bases). The CDR3 totals 17 residues. V was cut by 4 bases and J by 0 bases, with 16 bases left in between. Germline V lookup: CDR1 LGHNA, CDR2 YSLEER. The CDR3 reads CASSLVVGRHSGNTIYF. The CDR3 DNA follows: TGCGCCAGCAGCCTCGTCGTGGGGCGCCACTCTGGAAACACCATATATTTT.

The V and J genes are TRBV4-1 and TRBJ2-7; D is perhaps TRBD1 (6 bases). The CDR3 extends over 16 amino acids. V lost 3 bases, J lost 4 bases, and 19 bases lay in between. Germline-derived CDR1 and CDR2 are MGHRA and YSYEKL. The CDR3 sequence: CASSQRGDINLYEQYF. The CDR3 bases are TGCGCCAGCAGCCAGAGAGGGGACATAAATTTATACGAGCAGTACTTC.

The gene calls are TRBV4-2 and TRBJ1-1; TRBD1 is a possible D gene (5 bases). The germline V and J ends were trimmed by 0 bases and 10 bases, with 12 bases remaining between them. This CDR3 is built from 13 residues. The germline V gene encodes CDR1 LGHNA and CDR2 YNFKEQ. The CDR3 DNA reads as TGTGCCAGCAGCCAAGACAGTCAGGGACCAGCTTTCTTT. Protein product: CASSQDSQGPAFF.

The chain's CDR3 is CASSTGTGWNTEAFF. The CDR3 DNA follows: TGTGCCAGCAGCACCGGGACAGGGTGGAACACTGAAGCTTTCTTT. This chain links TRBV9 with TRBJ1-1; TRBD1 agrees at 9 bases. The CDR3 loop spans 15 amino acids. The germline CDR1 and CDR2 sequences are SGDLS and YYNGEE. With V trimmed by 4 bases and J by 1 base, 5 bases remained unmatched.

This sequence joins TRBV28 and TRBJ2-7; perhaps TRBD1 as D (6 bases). Trimming removed 6 bases from V and 0 bases from J, with 12 bases in between. Germline V gene sequence: CDR1 MDHEN, CDR2 SYDVKM. The CDR3 length is 14 residues. CDR3 amino acids: CASRNRDNSYEQYF. In DNA, the CDR3 is TGTGCCAGCAGGAACAGGGACAACTCCTACGAGCAGTACTTC.

This clone appeared once. J is TRBJ1-5 and V is TRBV7-2; D is uncertain. The CDR3 covers 14 residues. V was shortened by 5 bases and J by 4 bases, with 12 bases between the two germline ends. From germline, CDR1 is SGHTA and CDR2 FQGNSA. For the CDR3, the DNA is TGTGCCAGCAGCGCAGCCCGGGCTAATCAGCCCCAGCATTTT. Amino acids: CASSAARANQPQHF. The variable domain in full, completed from reference TRBV7-2 and TRBJ1-5, reads GAGVSQSPSNKVTEKGKDVELRCDPISGHTALYWYRQSLGQGLEFLIYFQGNSAPDKSGLPSDRFSAERTGGSVSTLTIQRTQQEDSAVYLCASSAARANQPQHFGDGTRLSIL.

This rearrangement joins TRBV5-6 to TRBJ1-5; 8 nucleotides line up with TRBD1. The CDR3 runs to 17 residues. J was trimmed by 5 bases and V by 0 bases; bases with no gene match: 10. Looked up from germline, CDR1 is SGHDT and CDR2 is YYEEEE. CDR3: CASSLGPGTGGDQPQHF. The CDR3 DNA sequence: TGTGCCAGCAGCTTGGGCCCCGGGACAGGCGGGGATCAGCCCCAGCATTTT.

The chain is built from TRBV5-1 and TRBJ2-1; TRBD1 matches 7 bases. V shed 0 bases and J 2 bases; nucleotides not matched to a gene: 2. The CDR3 covers 15 residues. Germline assignment: CDR1 SGHRS and CDR2 YFSETQ. This CDR3 is CASSLDGTAYNEQFF. The CDR3 bases are TGCGCCAGCAGCTTGGATGGGACAGCCTACAATGAGCAGTTCTTC.

V gene TRBV28 combines with J gene TRBJ2-5; D is uncertain. CDR3 length: 13 residues. V was clipped by 2 bases and J by 7 bases, with 11 bases between them. CDR1 and CDR2 (germline): MDHEN, SYDVKM. CDR3 in DNA: TGTGCCAGCAGTTTAGCCCCGTCACGGACCCAGTACTTC. Translated, it gives CASSLAPSRTQYF.

The chain is built from TRBV6-1 and TRBJ1-2; possibly TRBD1 for D (6 bases). Germline assignment: CDR1 MNHNS and CDR2 SASEGT. V lost 8 bases to trimming and J lost 3 bases, with 13 bases between them. This CDR3 has 13 amino acids. CDR3 loop: CASQLGGDYGYTF. CDR3 bases: TGTGCCAGCCAACTAGGGGGGGACTATGGCTACACCTTC.

V usage is TRBV6-5 and J usage is TRBJ2-7; TRBD1 agrees at 8 bases. The CDR3 loop spans 15 amino acids. Germline assignment: CDR1 MNHEY and CDR2 SVGAGI. Germline trimming cut 6 bases from V and 2 bases from J; bases unmatched to any gene: 9. CDR3 region: CASSPGQGRTYEQYF. For the CDR3, the DNA is TGTGCCAGCAGCCCCGGACAGGGTAGGACCTACGAGCAGTACTTC.

The V gene is TRBV7-9, the J gene TRBJ1-1; no clear D gene. Germline CDR1 reads SEHNR; CDR2 reads FQNEAQ (reference sequence). The CDR3 length is 15 residues. V was cut by 3 bases and J by 2 bases, with 13 bases left in between. The CDR3 DNA reads as TGTGCCAGCAGCTTTGGAACAGACCTTAACACTGAAGCTTTCTTT. This translates into CASSFGTDLNTEAFF.

This clone was picked up a small number of times. The gene calls are TRBV7-8 and TRBJ2-7, with D perhaps matching TRBD2 (6 bases). This CDR3 has 12 residues. V shed 0 bases and J shed 6 bases, with 6 bases lying between them. Per the germline V gene, CDR1 is SGHVS and CDR2 is FQNEAQ. CDR3 nucleotides: TGTGCCAGCAGCTTAGCCGGGGGCGAGCAGTACTTC. It translates to CASSLAGGEQYF.

This clone was detected only a few times. V gene TRBV6-5 combines with J gene TRBJ2-2; D is undetermined. Germline V gives CDR1 MNHEY, CDR2 SVGAGI. Trimming removed 0 bases at V and 4 bases at J, with 6 bases between. The CDR3 is 14 residues long. CDR3 bases: TGTGCCAGCAGTTACTCTATGGGCACCGGGGAGCTGTTTTTT. Encoded protein: CASSYSMGTGELFF.

The V and J genes are TRBV28 and TRBJ2-3; D uncertain. CDR3 size: 15 residues. Germline loops: CDR1 MDHEN, CDR2 SYDVKM. V was trimmed by 2 bases and J by 1 base, leaving 10 bases between them. CDR3 sequence: CASSLRGLGTDTQYF. CDR3 in DNA: TGTGCCAGCAGTTTACGCGGTCTGGGCACAGATACGCAGTATTTT.

The chain has TRBV6-1 and TRBJ2-7, with TRBD1 as a possible D gene (5 bases). Deletions cut 3 bases from V and 3 bases from J, with 15 bases between. The CDR3 spans 15 residues. Germline CDR1 is MNHNS and CDR2 is SASEGT. The CDR3 nucleotides are TGTGCCAGCAGTGAGACAGATGTCCTTGACTACGAGCAGTACTTC. Its protein product is CASSETDVLDYEQYF.